A single count supports the clone carrying this T cell receptor (beta chain). Its antigen is not known. The sample belongs to a study of graft-versus-host responses after intestinal transplantation. Across the whole study: Each of the recipients got a multivisceral, liver-intestinal, or isolated intestinal transplant. Uniformly, recipients were administered anti-thymocyte globulin induction with subsequent tacrolimus and steroids for three to four years.

Clones were sequenced by immunoSEQ multiplex PCR, and TCRdb holds only the in-frame ones, with some missing. Of 20,000 to 30,000 clones listed, roughly 82% were seen once; the top ten hold 0.65% to 0.9%. Overall study findings and caveats: Some GvH clones appeared in ileal mucosa or blood before recipient bone marrow. With peak circulating GvH clone levels came an association with early post-transplant HvG declines.

The trim removed 6 bases at V and 6 bases at J, leaving 2 bases unmatched. Germline V gene sequence: CDR1 SNHLY, CDR2 FYNNEI. This CDR3 comprises 13 residues. The chain is built from TRBV2 and TRBJ2-1; TRBD2 matches at 10 bases. This sequence was found in a human donor who received an intestinal transplant. The sequences come from unstimulated CD4+ T cells sorted from spleen or lymph node cells, collected before intestinal transplant. CDR3 DNA sequence: TGTGCCAGCAGAGCGGGAGGGGGCAATGAGCAGTTCTTC. This sequence encodes CASRAGGGNEQFF.